This entry lists 7 T cell receptor beta chains sequenced from one sample in a study of cytomegalovirus exposure and HLA in healthy donors (dated by TCRdb to 2015 to 2018). Receptor libraries were prepared by the immunoSEQ multiplex PCR assay. For the multiplex PCR, a mixture combining 60 forward primers for TCR Vbeta segments and 13 reverse primers for TCR Jbeta segments was used. The table comes from immuneACCESS by way of TCRdb, which keeps in-frame sequences with V and J called. Part of the clones is missing from these tables; in studies checked, under half for an unresolved V gene and the rest for unknown reasons. Present in this sample are about 250,000 clones, 72% of which were seen just once. The ten largest clones represent about 2.2% of the sample. Specimen: PBMCs. These receptors were obtained from a female donor in good health and CMV-seronegative.

This chain uses TRBV6-5 with TRBJ2-2; TRBD2 matches at 8 bases. V lost 2 bases to trimming and J lost 8 bases; unmatched junction nucleotides: 4. Germline CDR1 is MNHEY and CDR2 is SVGAGI. The CDR3 has 14 residues. The DNA of the CDR3 is TGTGCCAGCAGTTACACGGGACTAGGAGGGGAGCTGTTTTTT. Its translation is CASSYTGLGGELFF.

This clone was seen more than once but under ten times. V usage is TRBV19 and J usage is TRBJ1-1; 9 nucleotides line up with TRBD1. The CDR3 covers 15 residues. With 4 bases clipped from V and 0 bases from J, the junction kept 3 bases outside the gene matches. Germline CDR1 is LNHDA and CDR2 is SQIVND (reference sequence). CDR3 in amino acids: CASSRTGVMNTEAFF. CDR3 bases: TGTGCCAGTAGTAGGACAGGGGTTATGAACACTGAAGCTTTCTTT.

This chain's CDR3 is CASSFAGTTPYEQYF. Written as DNA, the CDR3 is TGTGCCAGCAGCTTCGCCGGGACTACACCCTACGAGCAGTACTTC. V and J are TRBV7-2 and TRBJ2-7, with 7 bases that match TRBD2. Germline CDR1 reads SGHTA; CDR2 reads FQGNSA. The V segment lost 3 bases and the J segment 2 bases; nucleotides outside the gene matches: 7. The CDR3 totals 15 residues.

This chain links TRBV5-6 with TRBJ1-5; no clear D gene. CDR1 and CDR2 (germline): SGHDT, YYEEEE. This CDR3 has 12 residues. Trimming took 0 bases from V and 5 from J, leaving 3 bases between them. CDR3 sequence reads: CASSLADQPQHF. The DNA for the CDR3 is TGTGCCAGCAGCTTGGCAGATCAGCCCCAGCATTTT. Variable domain in full (rest from reference TRBV5-6 and TRBJ1-5): DAGVTQSPTHLIKTRGQQVTLRCSPKSGHDTVSWYQQALGQGPQFIFQYYEEEERQRGNFPDRFSGHQFPNYSSELNVNALLLGDSALYLCASSLADQPQHFGDGTRLSIL.

This chain links TRBV11-3 with TRBJ1-1; possibly TRBD1 for D (5 bases). This CDR3 comprises 16 residues. Germline V gene sequence: CDR1 SGHNT, CDR2 YENEEA. With 6 bases removed from V and 4 bases from J, the gap between germline ends came to 21 bases. CDR3 in DNA: TGTGCCAGCAGGGCTCCTGGCAGGGCCCGTGGCACTGAAGCTTTCTTT. Its translation: CASRAPGRARGTEAFF.

This clone has just one count. The rearrangement links TRBV29-1 to TRBJ2-5; TRBD1 is a possible D gene (6 bases). The V gene's germline CDR1 is SQVTM and CDR2 ANQGSEA. Trimming left V 4 bases short and J 2 bases short, with 17 bases between. The CDR3 totals 15 residues. The CDR3 spells CSVGRGRGGQETQYF. The CDR3 DNA sequence: TGCAGCGTTGGACGGGGCAGGGGCGGGCAAGAGACCCAGTACTTC.

This clone has a handful of counts. The genes are TRBV21-1 and TRBJ2-2; the tabulated D call, TRBD2, remains unverified against the DNA. TRBV21-1 is labeled a pseudogene. CDR3 length: 16 amino acids. CDR3 region: CASSKEARDSAGELFF. The CDR3 bases are TGTGCCAGCAGCAAAGAGGCCAGGGACTCGGCCGGGGAGCTGTTTTTT.